This TCR beta chain originates from a study of blood T cell repertoires in COVID-19. As for the study in general: Collection of acute and convalescent COVID-19 samples took place in the United States, Italy and Spain. From T cells, B-cell-depleted T cells, or PBMCs came the material, which was cDNA or gDNA.

Looked up from germline, CDR1 is MGHRA and CDR2 is YSYEKL. Trimming removed 0 bases from V and 10 bases from J; junction bases left unmatched: 12. CDR3 length equals 17 residues. In the study's own analysis: Reference gene primer amplification gave estimated nucleated cell counts. TCRdb's table, derived via immunoSEQ multiplex PCR, lists solely in-frame clones and lacks some. D and trimming were read from the DNA, whereas the V and J calls and clone size are those reported in that table. The sample shows over 200,000 clones, 80% to 90% of them seen only once. This sequence originates from an elderly woman with active or convalescent COVID-19. The sequenced sample consisted of peripheral blood. V usage is TRBV4-1 and J usage is TRBJ1-6, with 7 bases fitting TRBD1. The CDR3 coding sequence is TGCGCCAGCAGCCAAGATAAACAGGACAGGATAGGGTCACCCCTCCACTTT. As protein: CASSQDKQDRIGSPLHF.